This entry features one T cell receptor (beta chain) sequence. No antigen is known for it. The sample belongs to a study of CD8+ T cells in alopecia areata. Study details: Treated patients were given 5 to 10 mg oral tofacitinib twice daily.

Trimming took 5 bases from V and 7 from J, leaving 11 bases between them. The CDR3 has 12 residues. Germline lookup yields CDR1 MNHEY and CDR2 SVGAGI. The study's findings and limits: Normal scalp had lower clonality than lesional scalp, with alopecia totalis/universalis lesions showing this most strongly. Patients shared TCRs less clearly than mice did, possibly for HLA-related reasons.

Investigators isolated RNA and reverse transcribed it into cDNA to act as the sequencing template. Data came from immunoSEQ multiplex PCR; TCRdb stores just in-frame clones and leaves some out. The sample lists about 98,000 clones; 35% to 50% were seen once. Sequencing used CD4+ T cells sorted from blood. The chain is built from TRBV6-5 and TRBJ2-5, with D hard to call. This TCR derives from a human donor with alopecia areata. The CDR3 DNA sequence: TGTGCCAGCAGTGCTAGGGCAGGGACCCAGTACTTC. Translating it yields CASSARAGTQYF.